This is a list of T cell receptor beta chains from one sample in a study of blood T cell repertoires in COVID-19. Produced via immunoSEQ multiplex PCR; TCRdb's table is partial and in-frame only. The sample records a few hundred thousand clones, approximately 85% being singletons. What was sequenced was PBMCs or T cells enriched from blood (not recorded which). These receptors all come from a woman aged 45-65 years who had recovered from COVID-19. Each CDR3 is given with its conserved first and last residue. D genes are given only for firm matches. Part of the rows lack a size; the others show once, few, many or a class for expanded clones.

TRBJ2-6	NA	TRBV5-1	NA	CASSPTGNGANVLTF	TGCGCCAGCAGCCCCACAGGGAATGGGGCCAACGTCCTGACTTTC
TRBJ2-7	NA	TRBV28	NA	CASSLSSADYEQYF	TGTGCCAGCAGTTTATCATCAGCGGACTACGAGCAGTACTTC
TRBJ1-2	NA	TRBV5-4	TRBD1	CASSTPTGGDYGYTF	TGTGCCAGCAGCACCCCGACAGGGGGCGATTATGGCTACACCTTC
TRBJ2-1	few	TRBV27	TRBD2	CASSWTSGSFIIGFNEQFF	TGTGCCAGCAGTTGGACTAGCGGGAGTTTTATTATCGGGTTCAATGAGCAGTTCTTC
TRBJ1-4	once	TRBV28	TRBD1	CASSSPAGGDEKLFF	TGTGCCAGCAGTTCCCCTGCAGGGGGCGACGAAAAACTGTTTTTT
TRBJ2-4	NA	TRBV5-4	TRBD2	CASSLEGGGDIQYF	TGTGCCAGCAGCTTGGAGGGCGGGGGTGACATTCAGTACTTC
TRBJ1-5	once	TRBV18	NA	CASSSLPPQGNQPQHF	TGTGCCAGCTCATCCCTCCCCCCGCAGGGCAATCAGCCCCAGCATTTT
TRBJ1-6	once	TRBV6-5	NA	CASTDNDRLGSPLHF	TGTGCCAGCACCGATAACGACAGGCTCGGTTCACCCCTCCACTTT
TRBJ2-1	NA	TRBV27	TRBD2	CASSFLGLAGEYYNEQFF	TGTGCCAGCAGTTTCCTGGGTCTAGCGGGAGAGTATTACAATGAGCAGTTCTTC
TRBJ2-7	NA	TRBV5-1	NA	CASSLEGAPYEQYF	TGCGCCAGCAGCTTGGAAGGGGCCCCCTACGAGCAGTACTTC
TRBJ2-7	NA	TRBV19	NA	CASSTAPMEISYEQYF	TGTGCCAGTAGTACCGCCCCTATGGAGATTTCCTACGAGCAGTACTTC
TRBJ2-2	NA	TRBV28	NA	CASSSLAGSTNTGELFF	TGTGCCAGCAGTTCCCTGGCGGGGTCTACGAACACCGGGGAGCTGTTTTTT
TRBJ1-1	few	TRBV6-5	TRBD1	CASGRDRKAFF	TGTGCCAGCGGCCGGGACAGGAAAGCTTTCTTT
TRBJ1-5	NA	TRBV19	NA	CASSIDQGFNQPQHF	TGTGCCAGTAGTATAGATCAGGGGTTTAATCAGCCCCAGCATTTT
TRBJ2-6	NA	TRBV5-4	NA	CASSLDSSGANVLTF	TGTGCCAGCAGCTTGGACAGCTCTGGGGCCAACGTCCTGACTTTC
TRBJ2-4	NA	TRBV6-2/TRBV6-3	NA	CASSRTELAKNIQYF	TGTGCCAGCAGCAGGACAGAACTAGCCAAAAACATTCAGTACTTC
TRBJ2-7	NA	TRBV18	TRBD1	CASSSSPRDRDSYEQYF	TGTGCCAGCTCAAGCAGTCCCCGGGACAGGGATTCCTACGAGCAGTACTTC
TRBJ1-2	NA	TRBV28	TRBD1	CASSPRTGNGYTF	TGTGCCAGCAGTCCACGGACAGGGAATGGCTACACCTTC
TRBJ1-6	NA	TRBV14	NA	CASSQDRGNSPLHF	TGTGCCAGCAGCCAAGATAGGGGGAATTCACCCCTCCACTTT
TRBJ1-1	NA	TRBV11-2	NA	CASSFATGLNTEAFF	TGTGCCAGCAGTTTCGCTACAGGGTTGAACACTGAAGCTTTCTTT
TRBJ1-5	NA	TRBV3-1/TRBV3-2	NA	CASSQQGNQPQHF	TGTGCCAGCAGCCAACAGGGCAATCAGCCCCAGCATTTT
TRBJ2-3	NA	TRBV2	TRBD2	CASTLGRREVSATQYF	TGTGCCAGCACCCTGGGGCGGCGGGAGGTTAGTGCTACGCAGTATTTT
TRBJ1-2	NA	TRBV27	NA	CASSTSAGGYTF	TGTGCCAGCAGCACCTCGGCAGGGGGCTACACCTTC
TRBJ2-1	NA	TRBV5-1	TRBD2	CASSAILAGGYNEQFF	TGCGCCAGCAGCGCTATACTAGCGGGAGGATACAATGAGCAGTTCTTC
TRBJ2-5	NA	TRBV30	TRBD2	CAWSVDSGTSETQYF	TGTGCCTGGAGTGTCGATAGCGGGACATCGGAGACCCAGTACTTC
TRBJ2-2	NA	TRBV24-1	TRBD2	CATSESGGTGELFF	TGTGCCACCAGTGAATCGGGGGGAACCGGGGAGCTGTTTTTT
TRBJ2-7	NA	TRBV18	TRBD1	CASSPGTDPYEQYF	TGTGCCAGCTCACCGGGGACAGATCCTTACGAGCAGTACTTC
TRBJ2-1	NA	TRBV5-3	NA	CARWGREQFF	TGTGCCAGATGGGGGAGGGAGCAGTTCTTC
TRBJ2-6	once	TRBV18	NA	CASSLASSSGANVLTF	TGTGCCAGCTCACTCGCTAGCAGCTCTGGGGCCAACGTCCTGACTTTC
TRBJ1-3	NA	TRBV3-1/TRBV3-2	NA	CASSRSGGEGNTIYF	TGTGCCAGCAGCCGATCCGGGGGTGAAGGAAACACCATATATTTT
TRBJ2-2	NA	TRBV7-9	NA	CASSSDRLNTGELFF	TGTGCCAGCAGCAGCGACAGGCTTAACACCGGGGAGCTGTTTTTT
TRBJ2-7	NA	TRBV5-1	NA	CASSSTRVGSGEQYF	TGCGCCAGCAGCTCTACACGGGTGGGGAGCGGCGAGCAGTACTTC
TRBJ2-5	NA	TRBV5-4	NA	CASSFPGLETQYF	TGTGCCAGCAGCTTCCCAGGCCTGGAGACCCAGTACTTC
TRBJ2-5	NA	TRBV5-1	NA	CASSLGPQGRQETQYF	TGCGCCAGCAGCTTGGGGCCCCAGGGGCGCCAAGAGACCCAGTACTTC
TRBJ2-7	NA	TRBV10-3	TRBD1	CAILTGDSYEQYF	TGTGCCATCCTTACAGGGGACTCCTACGAGCAGTACTTC
TRBJ1-4	NA	TRBV6-5	NA	CASSYSGGEKLFF	TGTGCCAGCAGTTACTCGGGGGGTGAAAAACTGTTTTTT
TRBJ2-7	few	TRBV7-2	NA	CASSPGGGSYYEQYF	TGTGCCAGCAGCCCCGGAGGTGGGAGTTACTACGAGCAGTACTTC
TRBJ2-7	once	TRBV6-2/TRBV6-3	TRBD1	CASRYPGQGESEQYF	TGTGCCAGCAGGTACCCCGGACAGGGGGAGAGCGAGCAGTACTTC
TRBJ2-7	once	TRBV9	TRBD1	CASTESGTGPIPSEQYF	TGTGCCAGCACCGAATCGGGGACAGGACCCATTCCCTCCGAGCAGTACTTC
TRBJ1-1	once	TRBV19	NA	CASSIVGGTEAFF	TGTGCCAGTAGTATAGTAGGGGGCACTGAAGCTTTCTTT
TRBJ2-1	NA	TRBV21-1	NA	CASLDRGGNEQFF	TGTGCCAGTCTGGACAGGGGAGGGAATGAGCAGTTCTTC
TRBJ2-1	NA	TRBV11-1	NA	CASSPTSRSSYNEQFF	TGTGCCAGCAGCCCGACTAGTAGGAGCTCCTACAATGAGCAGTTCTTC
TRBJ1-2	once	TRBV30	NA	CAWRFPSRETYGYTF	TGTGCCTGGAGGTTCCCTTCCCGCGAGACTTATGGCTACACCTTC
TRBJ2-7	NA	TRBV27	TRBD2	CASSETSGNDEQYF	TGTGCCAGCAGCGAAACTAGCGGGAATGACGAGCAGTACTTC
TRBJ2-5	NA	TRBV11-2	TRBD2	CASSYGRSETQYF	TGTGCCAGCAGCTACGGGAGGTCGGAGACCCAGTACTTC
TRBJ1-1	NA	TRBV27	NA	CASSSPRVLSGGRTEAFF	TGTGCCAGCAGTTCACCAAGGGTGTTGTCTGGGGGCCGGACTGAAGCTTTCTTT
TRBJ2-1	NA	TRBV20-1	NA	CSASGGIGYNEQFF	TGCAGTGCTAGTGGCGGGATCGGCTACAATGAGCAGTTCTTC
TRBJ2-7	NA	TRBV27	NA	CASSLSSRPSSYEQYF	TGTGCCAGCAGTTTATCTTCCCGCCCTAGCTCCTACGAGCAGTACTTC
TRBJ2-5	NA	TRBV5-1	NA	CASTRAGQLQETQYF	TGCGCCAGCACCCGGGCGGGGCAGCTCCAAGAGACCCAGTACTTC
TRBJ2-1	NA	TRBV21-1	NA	CASSKALWGGSFYNEQFF	TGTGCCAGCAGCAAAGCGCTTTGGGGCGGATCCTTCTACAATGAGCAGTTCTTC
TRBJ2-5	once	TRBV27	NA	CASSQLGMTDMGPETQYF	TGTGCCAGCAGTCAATTGGGGATGACGGATATGGGGCCAGAGACCCAGTACTTC
TRBJ2-5	once	TRBV28	TRBD2	CASSSSGTSWKETQYF	TGTGCCAGCAGTTCTTCCGGGACTAGCTGGAAAGAGACCCAGTACTTC
TRBJ2-1	NA	TRBV14	NA	CASSQELGLGNEQFF	TGTGCCAGCAGCCAAGAGCTGGGGCTGGGGAATGAGCAGTTCTTC
TRBJ2-4	few	TRBV28	TRBD1	CASSQTGGRHF	TGTGCCAGCAGTCAGACAGGGGGAAGACACTTC
TRBJ1-5	NA	TRBV14	NA	CASSQEDRDQPQHF	TGTGCCAGCAGCCAGGAGGACCGCGATCAGCCCCAGCATTTT
TRBJ1-1	NA	TRBV18	NA	CASSQEGGTEAFF	TGTGCCAGCTCCCAGGAAGGGGGAACTGAAGCTTTCTTT
TRBJ2-7	NA	TRBV15	TRBD2	CATSRGPGLAGSPYEQYF	TGTGCCACCAGCAGAGGTCCGGGACTAGCGGGAAGCCCCTACGAGCAGTACTTC
TRBJ2-7	NA	TRBV5-8	NA	CASSTDLRGLGEQYF	TGTGCCAGCAGCACGGACCTCCGAGGGCTTGGCGAGCAGTACTTC
TRBJ1-3	NA	TRBV28	NA	CASSPIGFRHPGNTIYF	TGTGCCAGCAGTCCGATAGGCTTTAGACACCCTGGAAACACCATATATTTT